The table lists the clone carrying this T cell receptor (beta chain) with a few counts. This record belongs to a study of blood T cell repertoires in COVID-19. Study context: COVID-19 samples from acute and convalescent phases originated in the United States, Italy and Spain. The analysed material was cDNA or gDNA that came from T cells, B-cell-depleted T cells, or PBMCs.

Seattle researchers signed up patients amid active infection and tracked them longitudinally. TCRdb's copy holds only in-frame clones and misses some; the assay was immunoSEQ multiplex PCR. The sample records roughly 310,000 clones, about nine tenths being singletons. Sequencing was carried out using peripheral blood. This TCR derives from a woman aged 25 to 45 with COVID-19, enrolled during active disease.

The CDR3 region has the DNA TGTGCCAGCAGTTACAGGCGGGCCAACAGGGTGGGTGAGCAGTTCTTC. Its protein product is CASSYRRANRVGEQFF. The rearrangement joins TRBV6-2 or TRBV6-3 to TRBJ2-1; possible D gene TRBD1, 6 bases. CDR1 is MNHEY, CDR2 SVGEGT, per germline. The CDR3 is 16 amino acids. V lost 2 bases to trimming and J lost 9 bases, with 20 bases between them.